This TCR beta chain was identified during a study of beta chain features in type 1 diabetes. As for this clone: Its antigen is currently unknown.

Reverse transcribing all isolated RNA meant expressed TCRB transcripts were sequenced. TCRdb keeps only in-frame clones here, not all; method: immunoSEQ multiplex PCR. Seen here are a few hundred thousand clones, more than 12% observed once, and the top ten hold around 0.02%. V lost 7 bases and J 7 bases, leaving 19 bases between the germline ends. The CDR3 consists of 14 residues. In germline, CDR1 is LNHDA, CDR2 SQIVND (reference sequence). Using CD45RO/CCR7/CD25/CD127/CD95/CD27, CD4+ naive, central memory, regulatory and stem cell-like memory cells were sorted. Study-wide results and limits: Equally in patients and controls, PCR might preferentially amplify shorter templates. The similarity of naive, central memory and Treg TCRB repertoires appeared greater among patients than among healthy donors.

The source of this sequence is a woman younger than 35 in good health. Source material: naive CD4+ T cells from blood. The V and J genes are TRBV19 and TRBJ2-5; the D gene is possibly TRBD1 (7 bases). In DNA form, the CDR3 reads TGTGCCAGTACCCTGGGCAGGGGGGTGGGGACCCAGTACTTC. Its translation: CASTLGRGVGTQYF.